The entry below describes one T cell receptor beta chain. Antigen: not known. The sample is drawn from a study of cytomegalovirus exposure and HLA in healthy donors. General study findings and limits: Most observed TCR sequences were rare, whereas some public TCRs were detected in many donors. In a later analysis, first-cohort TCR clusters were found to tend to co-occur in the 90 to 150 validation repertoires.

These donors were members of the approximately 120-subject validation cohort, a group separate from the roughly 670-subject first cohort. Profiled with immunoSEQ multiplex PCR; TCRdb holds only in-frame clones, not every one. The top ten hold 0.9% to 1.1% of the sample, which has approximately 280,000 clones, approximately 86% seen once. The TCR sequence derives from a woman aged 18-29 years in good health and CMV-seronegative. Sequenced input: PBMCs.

CDR3 in DNA: TGCGCCAGCAGCTTGGACTCCACGTGGGGCCGCGAGCAGTACTTC. Amino acid sequence: CASSLDSTWGREQYF. The chain joins TRBV5-1 to TRBJ2-7; D is perhaps TRBD1 (5 bases). Deletions cut 0 bases from V and 6 bases from J, with 16 bases between. CDR1 is SGHRS, CDR2 YFSETQ, per germline. The CDR3 extends over 15 amino acids. The complete variable domain, with remaining parts taken from reference TRBV5-1 and TRBJ2-7, reads KAGVTQTPRYLIKTRGQQVTLSCSPISGHRSVSWYQQTPGQGLQFLFEYFSETQRNKGNFPGRFSGRQFSNSRSEMNVSTLELGDSALYLCASSLDSTWGREQYFGPGTRLTVT.